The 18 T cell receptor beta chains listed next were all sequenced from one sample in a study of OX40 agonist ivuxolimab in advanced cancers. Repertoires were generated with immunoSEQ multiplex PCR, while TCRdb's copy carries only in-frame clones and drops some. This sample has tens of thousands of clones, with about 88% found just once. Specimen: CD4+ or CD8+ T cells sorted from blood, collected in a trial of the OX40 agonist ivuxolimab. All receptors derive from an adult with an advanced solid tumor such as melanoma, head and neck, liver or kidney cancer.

The CDR3 DNA reads as TGTGCCAGCAGCCAAAGGGGAAAAGGGGACATGAACACTGAAGCTTTCTTT. This gives the protein CASSQRGKGDMNTEAFF. The chain has TRBV14 and TRBJ1-1, with D possibly TRBD1 on 6 matching bases. CDR3 length equals 17 residues. Deletions cut 2 bases from V and 0 bases from J, with 16 bases between. Germline V lookup: CDR1 SGHDN, CDR2 FVKESK.

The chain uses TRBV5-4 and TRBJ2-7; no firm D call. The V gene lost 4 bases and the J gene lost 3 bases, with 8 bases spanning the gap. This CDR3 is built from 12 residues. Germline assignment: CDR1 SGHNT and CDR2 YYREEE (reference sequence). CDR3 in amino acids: CASSADGYEQYF. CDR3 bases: TGTGCCAGCAGCGCGGACGGCTACGAGCAGTACTTC.

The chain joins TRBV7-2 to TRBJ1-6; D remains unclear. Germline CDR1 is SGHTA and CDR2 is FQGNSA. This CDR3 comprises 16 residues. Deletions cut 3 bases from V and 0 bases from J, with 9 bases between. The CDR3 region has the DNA TGTGCCAGCAGCTTGTCAGGAGACTCCTATAATTCACCCCTCCACTTT. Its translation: CASSLSGDSYNSPLHF.

The CDR3 DNA follows: TGTGCCAGCAAGTTGGGGGGTCGGCAGCCCCAGCATTTT. It is translated as CASKLGGRQPQHF. The chain joins TRBV2 to TRBJ1-5, with D maybe TRBD1 (5 bases). CDR1 and CDR2 (germline): SNHLY, FYNNEI. V lost 7 bases and J lost 7, with 14 bases in between. This CDR3 has 13 residues.

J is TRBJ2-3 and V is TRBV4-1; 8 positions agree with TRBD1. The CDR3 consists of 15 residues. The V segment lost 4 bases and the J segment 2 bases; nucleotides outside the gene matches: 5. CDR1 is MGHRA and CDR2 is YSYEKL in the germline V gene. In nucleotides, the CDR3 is TGCGCCAGCAGCCGCGACAGGGGTTCCACAGATACGCAGTATTTT. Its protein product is CASSRDRGSTDTQYF.

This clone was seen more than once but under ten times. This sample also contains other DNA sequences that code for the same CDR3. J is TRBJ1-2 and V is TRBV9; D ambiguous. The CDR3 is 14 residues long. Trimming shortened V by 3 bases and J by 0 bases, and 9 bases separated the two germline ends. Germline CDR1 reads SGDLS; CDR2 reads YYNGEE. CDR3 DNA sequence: TGTGCCAGCAGCGCGGGAGGATCTAACTATGGCTACACCTTC. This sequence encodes CASSAGGSNYGYTF.

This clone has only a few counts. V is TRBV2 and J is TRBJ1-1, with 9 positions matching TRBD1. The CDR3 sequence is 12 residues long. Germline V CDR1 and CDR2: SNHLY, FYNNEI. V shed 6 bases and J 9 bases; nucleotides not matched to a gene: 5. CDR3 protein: CASSRTGVQAFF. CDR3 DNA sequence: TGTGCCAGCAGCCGGACAGGGGTGCAAGCTTTCTTT.

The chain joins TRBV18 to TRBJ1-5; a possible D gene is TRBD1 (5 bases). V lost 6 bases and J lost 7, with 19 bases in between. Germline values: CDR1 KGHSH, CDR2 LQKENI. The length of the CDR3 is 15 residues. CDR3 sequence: CASSPSGTPVQPQHF. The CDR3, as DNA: TGTGCCAGCTCGCCCTCCGGGACTCCCGTCCAGCCCCAGCATTTT.

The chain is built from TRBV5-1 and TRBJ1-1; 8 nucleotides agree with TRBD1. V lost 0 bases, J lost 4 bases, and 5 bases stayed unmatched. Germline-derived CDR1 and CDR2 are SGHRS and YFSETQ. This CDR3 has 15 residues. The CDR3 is CASSLAPQGATEAFF. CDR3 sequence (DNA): TGCGCCAGCAGCTTGGCCCCTCAGGGGGCCACTGAAGCTTTCTTT.

The CDR3 DNA follows: TGTGCCAGCAGCTTAACGATAGGGGGGGACAGCAATCAGCCCCAGCATTTT. Amino acid sequence: CASSLTIGGDSNQPQHF. The chain employs TRBV11-2 and TRBJ1-5; D is possibly TRBD1 (6 bases). Germline lookup yields CDR1 SGHAT and CDR2 FQNNGV. This CDR3 has 17 amino acids. V was shortened by 2 bases and J by 1 base, with 15 bases between the two germline ends.

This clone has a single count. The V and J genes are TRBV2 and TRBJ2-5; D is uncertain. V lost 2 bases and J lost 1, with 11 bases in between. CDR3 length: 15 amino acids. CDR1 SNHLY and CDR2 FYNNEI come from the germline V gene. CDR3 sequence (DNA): TGTGCCAGCAGTGAAATGGGCCAAATCCAAGAGACCCAGTACTTC. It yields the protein CASSEMGQIQETQYF.

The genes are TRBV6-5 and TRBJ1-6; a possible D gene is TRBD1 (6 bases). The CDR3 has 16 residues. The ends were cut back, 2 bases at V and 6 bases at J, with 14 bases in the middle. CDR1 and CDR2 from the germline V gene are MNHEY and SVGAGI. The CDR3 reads CASSYTSGAGNSPLHF. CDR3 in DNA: TGTGCCAGCAGTTACACCTCGGGGGCTGGTAATTCACCCCTCCACTTT.

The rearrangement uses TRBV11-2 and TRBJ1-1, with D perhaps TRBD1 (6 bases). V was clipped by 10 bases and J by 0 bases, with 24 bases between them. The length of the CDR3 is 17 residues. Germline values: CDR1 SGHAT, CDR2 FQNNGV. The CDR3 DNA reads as TGTGCCACCACTAGGGGGGTCTCCTCGTTCATGAACACTGAAGCTTTCTTT. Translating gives CATTRGVSSFMNTEAFF.

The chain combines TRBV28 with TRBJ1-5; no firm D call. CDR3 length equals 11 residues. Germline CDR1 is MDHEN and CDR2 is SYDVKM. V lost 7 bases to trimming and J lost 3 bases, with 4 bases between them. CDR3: CASNNNQPQHF. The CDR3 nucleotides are TGTGCCAGCAATAACAATCAGCCCCAGCATTTT.

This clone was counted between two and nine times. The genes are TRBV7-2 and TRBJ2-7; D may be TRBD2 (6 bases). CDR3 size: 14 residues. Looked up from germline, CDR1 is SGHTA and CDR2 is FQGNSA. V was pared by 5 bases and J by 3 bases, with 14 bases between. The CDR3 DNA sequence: TGTGCCAGCAGCGCGACCCAGGGAGGCTACGAGCAGTACTTC. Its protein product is CASSATQGGYEQYF.

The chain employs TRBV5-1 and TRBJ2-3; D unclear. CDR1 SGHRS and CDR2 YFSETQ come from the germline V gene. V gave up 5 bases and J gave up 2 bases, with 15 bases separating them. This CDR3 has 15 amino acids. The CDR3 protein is CASSQNGAATDTQYF. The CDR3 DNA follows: TGCGCCAGCAGTCAAAACGGAGCTGCCACAGATACGCAGTATTTT.

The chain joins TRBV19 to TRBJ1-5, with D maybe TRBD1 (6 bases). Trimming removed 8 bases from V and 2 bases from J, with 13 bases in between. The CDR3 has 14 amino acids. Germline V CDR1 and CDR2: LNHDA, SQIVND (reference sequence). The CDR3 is CASSGVVGNQPQHF. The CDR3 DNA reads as TGTGCCAGTTCAGGGGTGGTGGGCAATCAGCCCCAGCATTTT.

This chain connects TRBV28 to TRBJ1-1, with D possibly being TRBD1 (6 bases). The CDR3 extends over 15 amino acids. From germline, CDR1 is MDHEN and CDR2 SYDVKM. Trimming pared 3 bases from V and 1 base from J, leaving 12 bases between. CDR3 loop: CASSFGGAKNTEAFF. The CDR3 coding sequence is TGTGCCAGCAGTTTTGGGGGCGCGAAGAACACTGAAGCTTTCTTT.